This T cell receptor (beta chain) is drawn from a study of blood T cells in healthy people across ages. The overall study: Every two T cells gave about one barcoded beta molecule via template switching.

Germline CDR1 SGHRS, CDR2 YFSETQ. The junction had 8 bases not matched to a gene; V was cut back by 5 bases and J by 3 bases. The CDR3 consists of 14 residues. A second PCR, run for roughly 7 to 12 cycles, used a sample-barcoded 5' primer plus a J-beta primer mix. MiXCR was run by TCRdb on the 5' RACE reads, yielding one entry per CDR3 protein. The sample lists some 800,000 distinct CDR3 sequences, 25% seen once, with roughly 3.5% in the top ten. Regarding this clonotype: No antigen is known for it.

Overall study findings and caveats: More naive CD4+ cells and higher diversity were found in long-lived than in aged donors.

Total RNA amounts of at least 5 micrograms were extracted per sample. The sample was also linked to a second study, of T cells of mothers and their children. According to that study: The extracted RNA was employed in its entirety for cDNA synthesis, at roughly 1.6 ug per 15 ul.

The rearrangement links TRBV5-1 to TRBJ2-7; TRBD1 matches at 7 bases. Sequencing used blood. This TCR was sampled from a boy aged 5-17 years in good health. CDR3 amino acids: CASSQGQSRYEQYF. Here the CDR3 DNA reads TGCGCCAGCAGTCAGGGACAGAGTCGCTACGAGCAGTACTTC.